This entry lists 28 T cell receptor beta chains sequenced from one sample in a study of blood T cells in healthy people across ages. With a J-beta primer mix and a sample-barcoded 5' primer, a second PCR ran about 7 to 12 cycles. From the 5' RACE reads, TCRdb called clonotypes with MiXCR, one entry per CDR3 protein. The data hold roughly 1.5 million distinct CDR3 sequences, with around 40% observed a single time. The specimen was blood. The receptor set was obtained from a woman between 18 and 29 years old in good health.

The chain has TRBV18 and TRBJ1-2; D remains ambiguous. CDR3 length: 13 residues. Germline assignment: CDR1 KGHSH and CDR2 LQKENI. Trimming pared 2 bases from V and 7 bases from J, leaving 11 bases between. DNA of the CDR3: TGTGCCAGCTCACCAGACAAGTCAAGTGGCTACACCTTC. Translation: CASSPDKSSGYTF.

The V gene is TRBV3-1, the J gene TRBJ1-1; D is undetermined. The V end was cut by 1 base, the J end by 8 bases, with 8 bases between. CDR1 LGHDT and CDR2 YNNKEL come from the germline V gene (reference sequence). This CDR3 has 12 amino acids. CDR3 coding DNA: TGTGCCAGCAGCCAAGGGCCACTCGAAGCTTTCTTT. Its protein is CASSQGPLEAFF.

To note about this clonotype: This clone may be a read error of a much larger clone one base away. The chain uses TRBV28 and TRBJ2-3; D tentatively reads TRBD1 or TRBD2 (5 bases each). The V gene's germline CDR1 is MDHEN and CDR2 SYDVKM. The V end was cut by 4 bases, the J end by 7 bases, with 15 bases between. The length of the CDR3 is 14 residues. The CDR3 region has the DNA TGTGCCAGCAGTTCCCGGGACCTCGGGAATACGCAGTATTTT. As protein: CASSSRDLGNTQYF.

This clonotype has just a few counts. The chain carries TRBV27 and TRBJ2-1, with 12 bases fitting TRBD2. CDR1 and CDR2 from the germline V gene are MNHEY and SMNVEV (reference sequence). Trimming took 4 bases from V and 8 from J; bases not matched to a gene: 6. This CDR3 has 15 amino acids. CDR3 sequence: CASSSGLAGQDEQFF. The CDR3 nucleotides read TGTGCCAGCAGTTCCGGACTAGCGGGGCAAGATGAGCAGTTCTTC.

V usage is TRBV6-5 and J usage is TRBJ2-7; D is ambiguous. Germline-derived CDR1 and CDR2 are MNHEY and SVGAGI. CDR3 size: 14 residues. Trimming took 2 bases from V and 1 from J, leaving 9 bases between them. The CDR3 DNA sequence: TGTGCCAGCAGTTACACGGACCAGTCCTACGAGCAGTACTTC. Amino acid sequence: CASSYTDQSYEQYF.

CDR3: CSGLFGHGEKLFF. DNA of the CDR3: TGCAGCGGTCTATTTGGGCATGGGGAAAAACTGTTTTTT. The rearrangement uses TRBV29-1 and TRBJ1-4, with D hard to call. Trimming took 7 bases from V and 8 from J, leaving 17 bases between them. The V gene's germline CDR1 is SQVTM and CDR2 ANQGSEA. The CDR3 is 13 amino acids.

This clonotype was counted between two and nine times. The rearrangement links TRBV4-3 to TRBJ1-6; tentative D call: TRBD1 (6 bases). CDR1 and CDR2 from the germline V gene are LGHNA and YSLEER. V lost 1 base to trimming and J lost 6 bases, with 19 bases between them. The CDR3 spans 18 residues. The CDR3 sequence is CASSQVYGLGGGNSPLHF. The CDR3 DNA follows: TGCGCCAGCAGCCAAGTTTATGGGCTCGGAGGGGGTAATTCACCCCTCCACTTT.

The chain is built from TRBV11-2 and TRBJ2-5; D gene ambiguous. Trimming shortened V by 5 bases and J by 11 bases, and 21 bases separated the two germline ends. CDR3 length: 14 amino acids. Germline V gives CDR1 SGHAT, CDR2 FQNNGV. The CDR3 DNA follows: TGTGCCAGCAGCGTAGCTGTCAACGGCAATGAGCAGTACTTC. Translated: CASSVAVNGNEQYF.

This clonotype was seen a few times. V gene TRBV7-2 combines with J gene TRBJ2-7, with D perhaps TRBD2 (5 bases). The germline V and J ends were trimmed by 6 bases and 2 bases, with 11 bases remaining between them. Germline lookup yields CDR1 SGHTA and CDR2 FQGNSA. The CDR3 consists of 13 residues. CDR3 in DNA: TGTGCCAGCAGGCCGGGATTCCCCTACGAGCAGTACTTC. This translates into CASRPGFPYEQYF.

This clonotype was seen a few times. This sequence joins TRBV7-2 and TRBJ2-3, with D perhaps matching TRBD2 (5 bases). Germline V CDR1 and CDR2: SGHTA, FQGNSA. This CDR3 is built from 15 residues. Trimming removed 5 bases at V and 2 bases at J, with 14 bases between. The CDR3 sequence: CASSPGGPHTDTQYF. The CDR3 DNA is TGTGCCAGCAGCCCCGGAGGACCCCACACAGATACGCAGTATTTT.

J is TRBJ2-1 and V is TRBV25-1; TRBD2 is a possible D gene (6 bases). This CDR3 has 15 residues. Looked up from germline, CDR1 is MGHDK and CDR2 is SYGVNS. V dropped 6 bases and J dropped 4 bases, with 16 bases sitting between them. This CDR3 reads CASRQSGSFYNEQFF. CDR3 bases: TGTGCCAGCAGGCAAAGCGGGTCCTTTTACAATGAGCAGTTCTTC.

The chain joins TRBV25-1 to TRBJ1-4, with 11 bases that match TRBD1. The CDR3 is made up of 15 amino acids. The ends lost 4 bases at V and 7 bases at J; junction bases unmatched: 5. The germline V gene has CDR1 MGHDK and CDR2 SYGVNS. The CDR3 here is CASSGGGTGGEKLFF. The CDR3 bases are TGTGCCAGCAGTGGAGGGGGGACAGGGGGTGAAAAACTGTTTTTT.

The chain recombines TRBV6-2 or TRBV6-3 with TRBJ1-1; D uncertain. Trimming shortened V by 6 bases and J by 5 bases, and 19 bases separated the two germline ends. Germline values: CDR1 MNHEY, CDR2 SVGEGT. The CDR3 spans 15 residues. In nucleotides, the CDR3 is TGTGCCAGCAGCGCCTCCCGATGGGTTGGAACTGAAGCTTTCTTT. This gives the protein CASSASRWVGTEAFF.

The chain joins TRBV29-1 to TRBJ2-7; TRBD1 matches 8 bases. J lost 7 bases, V lost 8 bases, and 13 bases had no gene match. This CDR3 comprises 13 residues. Germline assignment: CDR1 SQVTM and CDR2 ANQGSEA. The CDR3 spells CSFVGTGYNEQYF. CDR3 sequence (DNA): TGCAGCTTTGTAGGGACAGGTTACAATGAGCAGTACTTC.

This clonotype was detected only a few times. The chain links TRBV7-9 to TRBJ1-4; unclear D gene. The CDR3 is 15 amino acids. Trimming shortened V by 8 bases and J by 0 bases, and 13 bases separated the two germline ends. Germline CDR1 and CDR2: SEHNR and FQNEAQ (reference sequence). The CDR3 is CASLGRGSTNEKLFF. The CDR3 DNA sequence: TGTGCCAGCTTAGGTCGCGGGTCAACTAATGAAAAACTGTTTTTT.

The chain combines TRBV29-1 with TRBJ2-5; D unclear. The CDR3 runs to 14 residues. Germline CDR1 SQVTM, CDR2 ANQGSEA. Trimming took 1 base from V and 4 from J, leaving 13 bases between them. CDR3 nucleotides: TGCAGCGTTGAAGCCGGGCTAGGGATAGAGACCCAGTACTTC. This sequence encodes CSVEAGLGIETQYF.

The rearrangement links TRBV29-1 to TRBJ2-1; 10 nucleotides match TRBD2. The end of the DNA fits TRBJ2-7 better, so the J call may be wrong. Germline V gene data show CDR1 as SQVTM and CDR2 as ANQGSEA. This CDR3 is 14 amino acids long. Here the CDR3 reads CSVVGLAGANEQYF. The CDR3 DNA follows: TGCAGCGTTGTCGGGCTAGCGGGAGCTAATGAGCAGTACTTC.

This chain links TRBV7-2 with TRBJ2-5; D ambiguous. This CDR3 spans 15 amino acids. Trimming pared 3 bases from V and 11 bases from J, leaving 22 bases between. In germline, CDR1 is SGHTA, CDR2 FQGNSA. The CDR3 sequence: CASSLSVITYNEQYF. The DNA of the CDR3 is TGTGCCAGCAGCTTGAGCGTCATAACGTACAATGAGCAGTACTTC.

This sequence joins TRBV12-3 or TRBV12-4 and TRBJ1-5, with D possibly being TRBD1 (5 bases). The CDR3 totals 12 residues. With 8 bases removed from V and 1 base from J, the gap between germline ends came to 6 bases. CDR3 in DNA: TGTGCCAGCTGGGGGAGCAATCAGCCCCAGCATTTT. Amino acid sequence: CASWGSNQPQHF.

With regard to this clonotype: Mismatch with germline at one junction end may stem from a read error. This chain joins TRBV4-2 and TRBJ2-1; 7 nucleotides line up with TRBD2. The CDR3 totals 16 residues. CDR1 is LGHNA and CDR2 is YNFKEQ in the germline V gene. CDR3 bases: TGTGCCAGCAGCCAAGAGAGCGGGATCTCCTACAATGTGCAGTTCTTC. Amino acid sequence: CASSQESGISYNVQFF.

The CDR3, as DNA: TGTGCCCTTGAGGGCTCTGGGGCCAACGTCCTGACTTTC. The encoded protein is CALEGSGANVLTF. The chain couples TRBV6-1 to TRBJ2-6; possible D gene TRBD2, 5 bases. The length of the CDR3 is 13 residues. Germline loops: CDR1 MNHNS, CDR2 SASEGT. V was shortened by 11 bases and J by 0 bases, with 8 bases between the two germline ends.

This clonotype was seen more than once but under ten times. The V gene is TRBV19, the J gene TRBJ2-1; 12 bases are shared with TRBD2. The V and J ends lost 5 bases and 0 bases, in that order; junction bases with no gene match: 5. Germline assignment: CDR1 LNHDA and CDR2 SQIVND (reference sequence). The CDR3 runs 17 residues. CDR3 bases: TGTGCCAGTAGTCCCACTAGCGGGAGGAACTCCTACAATGAGCAGTTCTTC. The encoded protein is CASSPTSGRNSYNEQFF. Full variable domain (outside the CDR3, taken from reference TRBV19 and TRBJ2-1): DGGITQSPKYLFRKEGQNVTLSCEQNLNHDAMYWYRQDPGQGLRLIYYSQIVNDFQKGDIAEGYSVSREKKESFPLTVTSAQKNPTAFYLCASSPTSGRNSYNEQFFGPGTRLTVL.

CDR3 in DNA: TGTGCCAGCAGCTTCCTAGGCCTAGCGGGGGGGAGGTCCTACAATGAGCAGTTCTTC. It yields the protein CASSFLGLAGGRSYNEQFF. V is TRBV7-2 and J is TRBJ2-1, with TRBD2 matching 12 bases. The germline V gene encodes CDR1 SGHTA and CDR2 FQGNSA. CDR3 length equals 19 residues. V trimming: 3 bases; J trimming: 1 base; junction bases outside the gene matches: 10.

The gene calls are TRBV21-1 and TRBJ2-3; the table's TRBD2 call for D was not verified on the DNA. TRBV21-1 is marked as a pseudogene. This CDR3 contains 16 residues. The CDR3 DNA is TGTGCCAGCAGCAAAGTGGGACTACCAGACACAGATACGCAGTATTTT. Its translation: CASSKVGLPDTDTQYF.

The chain links TRBV12-3 or TRBV12-4 to TRBJ2-1, with 9 bases lining up with TRBD1. The CDR3 totals 15 residues. The junction had 5 bases not matched to a gene; V was cut back by 5 bases and J by 3 bases. The CDR3 DNA is TGTGCCAGCAGTGGGGACAGGGACGGCTACAATGAGCAGTTCTTC. As protein: CASSGDRDGYNEQFF.

This chain connects TRBV27 to TRBJ2-7; weak D call: TRBD1 (6 bases). The CDR3 contains 15 residues. V was cut by 2 bases and J by 7 bases, with 18 bases left in between. CDR1 is MNHEY, CDR2 SMNVEV, per germline (reference sequence). CDR3 DNA sequence: TGTGCCAGCAGTTTAGGGGGCAGGTTTTCGGGGGAGCAGTACTTC. Its translation is CASSLGGRFSGEQYF.

The V and J genes are TRBV7-2 and TRBJ2-1; D gene unclear. V was pared by 1 base and J by 4 bases, with 8 bases between. Germline V CDR1 and CDR2: SGHTA, FQGNSA. The CDR3 consists of 14 residues. CDR3 sequence: CASSLGYRYNEQFF. The CDR3 DNA is TGTGCCAGCAGCTTAGGCTACCGGTACAATGAGCAGTTCTTC.

This clonotype turned up a few times. V and J are TRBV20-1 and TRBJ1-2; 7 bases fit TRBD1. Germline V CDR1 and CDR2: DFQATT, SNEGSKA (reference sequence). Germline trimming cut 3 bases from V and 5 bases from J; bases unmatched to any gene: 3. This CDR3 is built from 12 residues. For the CDR3, the DNA is TGCAGTGCTAGTCGGACAGGTTATGGCTACACCTTC. This sequence encodes CSASRTGYGYTF.